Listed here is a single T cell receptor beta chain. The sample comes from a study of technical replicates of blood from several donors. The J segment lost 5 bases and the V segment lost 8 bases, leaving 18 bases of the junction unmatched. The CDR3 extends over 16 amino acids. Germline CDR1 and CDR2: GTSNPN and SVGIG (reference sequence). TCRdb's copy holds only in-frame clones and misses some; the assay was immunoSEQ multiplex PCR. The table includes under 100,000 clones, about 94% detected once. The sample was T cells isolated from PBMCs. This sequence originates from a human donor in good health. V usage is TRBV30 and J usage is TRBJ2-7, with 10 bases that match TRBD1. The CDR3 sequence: CARAGTGVGVAHEQYF. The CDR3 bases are TGTGCCCGTGCCGGGACAGGGGTAGGTGTTGCCCACGAGCAGTACTTC.